This entry lists 24 T cell receptor beta chains sequenced from one sample in a study of tumor-infiltrating lymphocytes in localized non-small cell lung cancer. Sequencing used immunoSEQ multiplex PCR; TCRdb keeps in-frame clones, though not all of them. Altogether about 12,000 clones are present, 65% to 85% being singletons, with the ten largest covering 10% to 15%. Sequencing was performed on lung tumor tissue. The receptors shown here come from a human donor with non-small cell lung cancer.

This clone appeared a single time. CDR3 loop: CASSLYRLAVHEQFF. The CDR3 DNA reads as TGTGCCAGCAGCTTATACAGACTAGCGGTACATGAGCAGTTCTTC. V is TRBV7-2 and J is TRBJ2-1; 9 nucleotides align to TRBD2. CDR3 length: 15 amino acids. V lost 2 bases and J lost 8; bases outside the gene matches: 7. CDR1 SGHTA and CDR2 FQGNSA come from the germline V gene.

J is TRBJ2-3 and V is TRBV4-2, with a weak D call TRBD2 (6 bases). The CDR3 contains 12 residues. V lost 0 bases and J lost 9, with 7 bases in between. In germline, CDR1 is LGHNA, CDR2 YNFKEQ. The chain's CDR3 is CASSQDRGTQYF. The CDR3 DNA is TGTGCCAGCAGCCAAGATCGGGGGACGCAGTATTTT.

The chain recombines TRBV6-5 with TRBJ1-6; D is ambiguous. Germline V gene data show CDR1 as MNHEY and CDR2 as SVGAGI. The germline V and J ends were trimmed by 5 bases and 7 bases, with 12 bases remaining between them. The CDR3 sequence is 14 residues long. CDR3 sequence reads: CASSRKGGNSPLHF. The CDR3 DNA sequence: TGTGCCAGCAGTCGTAAGGGAGGGAATTCACCCCTCCACTTT.

In DNA, the CDR3 is TGTGCCAGTAGTATTGGGGCACTCGGGTATGGCTACACCTTC. This codes for CASSIGALGYGYTF. The chain combines TRBV19 with TRBJ1-2; possible D gene TRBD1, 5 bases. This CDR3 is 14 amino acids long. V lost 3 bases, J lost 5 bases, and 13 bases lay in between. In germline, CDR1 is LNHDA, CDR2 SQIVND (reference sequence). The whole variable domain, filled in from reference TRBV19 and TRBJ1-2, reads DGGITQSPKYLFRKEGQNVTLSCEQNLNHDAMYWYRQDPGQGLRLIYYSQIVNDFQKGDIAEGYSVSREKKESFPLTVTSAQKNPTAFYLCASSIGALGYGYTFGSGTRLTVV.

This clone counts as medium-sized. The chain has TRBV5-5 and TRBJ2-7, with TRBD1 matching over 9 bases. J gave up 7 bases and V 0 bases, and 8 bases lay outside the gene matches. Germline-derived CDR1 and CDR2 are SGHKS and YYEKEE (reference sequence). The CDR3 is 15 amino acids. In nucleotides, the CDR3 is TGTGCCAGCAGCTTGGTCGGGACAGGGAACCGGGAGCAGTACTTC. Encoded protein: CASSLVGTGNREQYF.

The rearrangement uses TRBV7-9 and TRBJ1-1, with D unclear. CDR1 is SEHNR, CDR2 FQNEAQ, per germline (reference sequence). The CDR3 extends over 12 amino acids. The V and J ends lost 3 bases and 6 bases respectively, with 8 bases between them. The CDR3 loop is CASSFEAAEAFF. For the CDR3, the DNA is TGTGCCAGCAGCTTTGAGGCCGCTGAAGCTTTCTTT.

This clone showed up just once. The CDR3 region is CASSPQSGQGGNIQYF. CDR3 nucleotide sequence: TGTGCCAGCTCACCTCAATCCGGACAGGGGGGAAACATTCAGTACTTC. The rearrangement links TRBV18 to TRBJ2-4, with 10 bases matching TRBD1. The germline V gene has CDR1 KGHSH and CDR2 LQKENI. With V trimmed by 3 bases and J by 6 bases, 8 bases remained unmatched. The CDR3 extends over 16 amino acids.

This clone was recorded once. The chain uses TRBV29-1 and TRBJ1-5, with 7 bases matching TRBD1. Germline CDR1 SQVTM, CDR2 ANQGSEA. The CDR3 extends over 13 amino acids. V dropped 7 bases and J dropped 6; count of bases not matched to a gene: 9. The CDR3 DNA reads as TGCAGCGCCAAAGACAGGGAGGGTCAGCCCCAGCATTTT. This gives the protein CSAKDREGQPQHF.

The genes are TRBV27 and TRBJ1-1, with unresolved D. Germline V gene sequence: CDR1 MNHEY, CDR2 SMNVEV (reference sequence). The CDR3 is 11 amino acids. V gave up 6 bases and J gave up 6 bases, with 8 bases separating them. This CDR3 reads CASRTSAEAFF. CDR3 nucleotide sequence: TGTGCCAGCAGAACTTCAGCTGAAGCTTTCTTT.

The gene calls are TRBV11-3 and TRBJ1-1, with unresolved D. In germline, CDR1 is SGHNT, CDR2 YENEEA. Trimming removed 3 bases from V and 10 bases from J, with 12 bases in between. The CDR3 is 12 residues long. The CDR3 nucleotides are TGTGCCAGCAGCTTTAAAGCCGGGAGAGCTTTCTTT. This translates into CASSFKAGRAFF.

This chain links TRBV27 with TRBJ1-6; D is perhaps TRBD1 (5 bases). This CDR3 is 18 amino acids long. The germline CDR1 and CDR2 sequences are MNHEY and SMNVEV (reference sequence). Trimming took off 6 bases at V and 6 bases at J, with 24 bases between the two ends. The CDR3 sequence is CASRMDTLISSGNSPLHF. CDR3 coding DNA: TGTGCCAGCAGGATGGACACCCTAATCAGCTCCGGTAATTCACCCCTCCACTTT.

The chain recombines TRBV7-9 with TRBJ2-2, with 9 bases fitting TRBD1. Per germline, CDR1 SEHNR and CDR2 FQNEAQ (reference sequence). V trimming: 2 bases; J trimming: 6 bases; junction bases outside the gene matches: 4. This CDR3 contains 15 residues. In DNA, the CDR3 is TGTGCCAGCAGCTTATACAGGGGGCAATCCGGGGAGCTGTTTTTT. This codes for CASSLYRGQSGELFF. The variable domain in full, completed from reference TRBV7-9 and TRBJ2-2, reads DTGVSQNPRHKITKRGQNVTFRCDPISEHNRLYWYRQTLGQGPEFLTYFQNEAQLEKSRLLSDRFSAERPKGSFSTLEIQRTEQGDSAMYLCASSLYRGQSGELFFGEGSRLTVL.

J is TRBJ1-1 and V is TRBV7-2; a possible D gene is TRBD1 (6 bases). Germline assignment: CDR1 SGHTA and CDR2 FQGNSA. This CDR3 is built from 12 residues. The V and J ends lost 8 bases and 5 bases respectively, with 12 bases between them. The CDR3: CASAGQLTEAFF. Written as DNA, the CDR3 is TGTGCCAGCGCCGGACAGTTGACTGAAGCTTTCTTT.

The chain recombines TRBV9 with TRBJ2-7, with D tentatively TRBD1 (6 bases). Germline values: CDR1 SGDLS, CDR2 YYNGEE. V lost 0 bases to trimming and J lost 2 bases, with 12 bases between them. The CDR3 extends over 15 amino acids. The CDR3 reads CASSVGQDPAYEQYF. In DNA, the CDR3 is TGTGCCAGCAGCGTAGGACAGGATCCTGCCTACGAGCAGTACTTC.

The chain combines TRBV6-5 with TRBJ1-1; D remains unclear. This CDR3 comprises 13 residues. Per the germline V gene, CDR1 is MNHEY and CDR2 is SVGAGI. V was trimmed by 4 bases and J by 6 bases, leaving 12 bases between them. CDR3 in DNA: TGTGCCAGCAGTTTTCGAGCCGTGGCTGAAGCTTTCTTT. Protein product: CASSFRAVAEAFF.

This chain joins TRBV10-3 and TRBJ1-3; 9 nucleotides match TRBD1. The CDR3 is 15 amino acids. The germline gives CDR1 ENHRY, CDR2 SYGVKD. Trimming removed 9 bases from V and 0 bases from J; junction bases left unmatched: 6. As DNA, the CDR3 is TGTGCCATTGGGACAGGGACTCACTCTGGAAACACCATATATTTT. It codes for CAIGTGTHSGNTIYF.

This clone is medium-sized by share. The genes are TRBV6-1 and TRBJ1-1, with D perhaps TRBD1 (5 bases). Per germline, CDR1 MNHNS and CDR2 SASEGT. The CDR3 is made up of 15 amino acids. V lost 2 bases and J 3 bases, leaving 13 bases between the germline ends. The DNA for the CDR3 is TGTGCCAGCAGTGAATGGACAAGGACTGACACTGAAGCTTTCTTT. It codes for CASSEWTRTDTEAFF.

CDR3 nucleotides: TGTGCCAGCAGATCCGTAGGCCCTGAAGCTTTCTTT. Its protein is CASRSVGPEAFF. V usage is TRBV5-5 and J usage is TRBJ1-1; D not resolved. Germline CDR1 and CDR2: SGHKS and YYEKEE (reference sequence). The CDR3 spans 12 residues. V was clipped by 5 bases and J by 6 bases, with 11 bases between them.

The chain carries TRBV4-1 and TRBJ2-5; 14 nucleotides agree with TRBD2. The CDR3 extends over 16 amino acids. Unmatched junction bases numbered 5, after V lost 4 bases and J lost 4 bases. Germline lookup yields CDR1 MGHRA and CDR2 YSYEKL. CDR3 sequence (DNA): TGCGCCAGCAGCCCAAGACTAGCGGGGGGGGGAGAGACCCAGTACTTC. Its translation: CASSPRLAGGGETQYF.

V gene TRBV6-5 combines with J gene TRBJ2-2, with D uncertain. Germline V lookup: CDR1 MNHEY, CDR2 SVGAGI. V lost 4 bases and J 0 bases, leaving 6 bases between the germline ends. The CDR3 is 14 amino acids. DNA of the CDR3: TGTGCCAGCAGTTTCACAACGAACACCGGGGAGCTGTTTTTT. Protein sequence: CASSFTTNTGELFF.

J is TRBJ2-3 and V is TRBV6-6; 11 nucleotides match TRBD1. The CDR3 runs to 15 residues. Losses at the gene ends were 4 bases for V and 4 bases for J; bases not matched to a gene: 4. Germline CDR1 MNHNY, CDR2 SVGAGI (reference sequence). The CDR3 region has the DNA TGTGCCAGCAGTTCCCGGGACAGGGGGTCAGATACGCAGTATTTT. It is translated as CASSSRDRGSDTQYF.

This clone was seen only once. The chain uses TRBV6-1 and TRBJ1-5, with 7 bases aligning to TRBD1. The ends lost 8 bases at V and 7 bases at J; junction bases unmatched: 8. CDR3 size: 13 residues. The germline CDR1 and CDR2 sequences are MNHNS and SASEGT. The CDR3 DNA is TGTGCCAGCGAGAGGGGGCGCGGGCAGCCCCAGCATTTT. It specifies CASERGRGQPQHF.

The V gene is TRBV7-2, the J gene TRBJ1-4, with 7 bases fitting TRBD1. CDR1 and CDR2 from the germline V gene are SGHTA and FQGNSA. J was trimmed by 4 bases and V by 2 bases; bases with no gene match: 4. The CDR3 length is 15 residues. Here the CDR3 reads CASSLSQGGNEKLFF. In nucleotides, the CDR3 is TGTGCCAGCAGCTTATCCCAGGGGGGTAATGAAAAACTGTTTTTT.

The chain joins TRBV19 to TRBJ1-2, with TRBD1 as a possible D gene (5 bases). Germline CDR1 is LNHDA and CDR2 is SQIVND (reference sequence). Trimming shortened V by 8 bases and J by 1 base, and 8 bases separated the two germline ends. There are 12 residues in the CDR3. As DNA, the CDR3 is TGTGCCAGTGGGGGTTATAACTATGGCTACACCTTC. It yields the protein CASGGYNYGYTF.